Each of the 5 T cell receptor beta chains below was sequenced from the same sample in a study of cytomegalovirus exposure and HLA in healthy donors. PCR involved 60 Vbeta and 13 Jbeta primers. Assay used: immunoSEQ multiplex PCR; TCRdb lists only in-frame clones, some missing. Its table records fewer than 85,000 clones. The sample comprised PBMCs. Every receptor here comes from a woman aged 40 to 49 in good health and CMV-seropositive.

The CDR3: CASTPARGVNTEAFF. The CDR3 DNA is TGTGCCAGCACCCCAGCCCGGGGGGTTAACACTGAAGCTTTCTTT. The chain couples TRBV27 to TRBJ1-1; D possibly corresponds to TRBD1 (5 bases). Germline CDR1 MNHEY, CDR2 SMNVEV (reference sequence). The CDR3 covers 15 residues. The germline V and J ends were trimmed by 7 bases and 2 bases, with 17 bases remaining between them.

The rearrangement uses TRBV25-1 and TRBJ2-6, with 8 nucleotides matching TRBD1. CDR1 and CDR2 from the germline V gene are MGHDK and SYGVNS. This CDR3 region has 15 residues. After removal of 4 bases from V and 1 base from J, the junction contained 0 bases not matched to a gene. The CDR3 DNA is TGTGCCAGCAGTGGACAGGGGTCTGGGGCCAACGTCCTGACTTTC. It codes for CASSGQGSGANVLTF.

V usage is TRBV6-1 and J usage is TRBJ1-5; D not certain. From germline, CDR1 is MNHNS and CDR2 SASEGT. The V and J ends lost 6 bases and 0 bases respectively, with 9 bases between them. The length of the CDR3 is 14 residues. The CDR3 here is CASRSRNSNQPQHF. CDR3 DNA sequence: TGTGCCAGCAGGAGCAGGAATAGCAATCAGCCCCAGCATTTT.

The chain uses TRBV25-1 and TRBJ2-7; D not resolved. The CDR3 contains 15 residues. Trimming took 0 bases from V and 0 from J, leaving 9 bases between them. Germline V gene sequence: CDR1 MGHDK, CDR2 SYGVNS. Here the CDR3 DNA reads TGTGCCAGCAGTGAATATTACGGTCCCTCCTACGAGCAGTACTTC. As protein: CASSEYYGPSYEQYF.

The rearrangement joins TRBV28 to TRBJ1-1, with a possible D match to TRBD1 (6 bases). Germline loops: CDR1 MDHEN, CDR2 SYDVKM. Trimming pared 7 bases from V and 0 bases from J, leaving 15 bases between. The CDR3 is 15 amino acids. The CDR3 DNA is TGTGCCAGCACGACCGGGGGGGGCTTGAACACTGAAGCTTTCTTT. It codes for CASTTGGGLNTEAFF.